The T cell receptor beta chain under discussion was sequenced for a study of OX40 agonist ivuxolimab in advanced cancers. Overall study context: Patients were infused with ivuxolimab every 2 weeks at 0.01 to 10 mg/kg. Prior checkpoint blockade (anti-PD-1, anti-PD-L1 or anti-CTLA-4) was permitted; over 30% had it.

Points from the study as a whole: Some nonresponders also had low normalized T-cell clonal expansion. On average, CD8+ T cells had more expanded clones than CD4+.

CDR3 length: 14 amino acids. The trim removed 4 bases at V and 7 bases at J, leaving 6 bases unmatched. The V gene's germline CDR1 is LGHNT and CDR2 FRNRAP. In regard to this clone: Its antigen is as yet unknown.

This table comes from immunoSEQ multiplex PCR, and its TCRdb copy is limited to in-frame clones, with some not included. The sample carries fewer than 90,000 clones, roughly nine tenths recorded once. The rearrangement links TRBV12-5 to TRBJ2-1; 8 nucleotides align to TRBD2. The specimen comprised CD4+ or CD8+ T cells sorted from blood, sampled in a trial of the OX40 agonist ivuxolimab. The TCR originated in an adult with an advanced solid tumor such as melanoma, head and neck, liver or kidney cancer. The CDR3 reads CASGSGTSKNEQFF. The DNA for the CDR3 is TGTGCTAGTGGTTCCGGGACTAGTAAGAATGAGCAGTTCTTC.